This section outlines one TCR beta chain sequence together with its context. These data belong to a study of technical replicates of blood from several donors. Clones were sequenced by immunoSEQ multiplex PCR, and TCRdb holds only the in-frame ones, with some missing. This sample has about 11,000 clones, with around 94% found just once. Germline V CDR1 and CDR2: MDHEN, SYDVKM. The CDR3 loop spans 14 amino acids. The V and J ends lost 6 bases and 3 bases, in that order; junction bases with no gene match: 3. The material sequenced was PBMCs. The sequence was obtained from a human donor in good health. The chain employs TRBV28 and TRBJ1-3; 9 positions agree with TRBD1. Here the CDR3 reads CASRGQGGGNTIYF. The CDR3 DNA reads as TGTGCCAGCAGGGGACAGGGCGGTGGAAACACCATATATTTT.